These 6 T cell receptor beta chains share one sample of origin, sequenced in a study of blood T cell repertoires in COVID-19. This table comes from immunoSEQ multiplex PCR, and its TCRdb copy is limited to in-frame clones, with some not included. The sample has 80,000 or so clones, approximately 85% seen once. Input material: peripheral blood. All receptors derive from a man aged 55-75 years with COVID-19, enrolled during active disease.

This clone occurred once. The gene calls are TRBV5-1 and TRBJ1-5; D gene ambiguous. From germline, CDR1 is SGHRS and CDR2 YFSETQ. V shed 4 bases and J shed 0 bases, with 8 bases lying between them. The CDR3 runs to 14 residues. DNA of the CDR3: TGCGCCAGCAGCCCAGGTATTAGCAATCAGCCCCAGCATTTT. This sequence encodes CASSPGISNQPQHF.

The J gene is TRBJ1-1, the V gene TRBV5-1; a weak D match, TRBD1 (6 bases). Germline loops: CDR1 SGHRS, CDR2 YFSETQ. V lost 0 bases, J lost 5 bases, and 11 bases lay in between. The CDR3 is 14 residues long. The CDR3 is CASSLAGQLTEAFF. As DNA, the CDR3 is TGCGCCAGCAGCTTGGCTGGACAGCTAACTGAAGCTTTCTTT.

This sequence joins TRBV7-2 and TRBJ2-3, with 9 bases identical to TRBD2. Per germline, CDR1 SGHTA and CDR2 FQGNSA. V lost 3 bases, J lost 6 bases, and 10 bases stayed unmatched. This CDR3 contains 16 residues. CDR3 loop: CASSFSAGGGMDTQYF. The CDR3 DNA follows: TGTGCCAGCAGCTTTTCGGCGGGAGGGGGGATGGATACGCAGTATTTT. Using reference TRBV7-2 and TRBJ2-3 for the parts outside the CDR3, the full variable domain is GAGVSQSPSNKVTEKGKDVELRCDPISGHTALYWYRQSLGQGLEFLIYFQGNSAPDKSGLPSDRFSAERTGGSVSTLTIQRTQQEDSAVYLCASSFSAGGGMDTQYFGPGTRLTVL.

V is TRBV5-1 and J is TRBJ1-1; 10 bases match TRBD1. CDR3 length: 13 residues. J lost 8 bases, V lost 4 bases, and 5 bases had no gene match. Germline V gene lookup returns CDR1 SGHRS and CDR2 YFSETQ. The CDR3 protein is CASSVDRGYEAFF. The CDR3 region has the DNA TGCGCCAGCAGCGTGGACAGGGGGTACGAAGCTTTCTTT.

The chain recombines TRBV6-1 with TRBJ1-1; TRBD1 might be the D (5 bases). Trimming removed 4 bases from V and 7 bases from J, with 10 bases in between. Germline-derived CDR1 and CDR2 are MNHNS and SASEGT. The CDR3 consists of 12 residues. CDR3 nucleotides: TGTGCCAGCAGTGTACAAGGGGTTGAAGCTTTCTTT. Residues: CASSVQGVEAFF.

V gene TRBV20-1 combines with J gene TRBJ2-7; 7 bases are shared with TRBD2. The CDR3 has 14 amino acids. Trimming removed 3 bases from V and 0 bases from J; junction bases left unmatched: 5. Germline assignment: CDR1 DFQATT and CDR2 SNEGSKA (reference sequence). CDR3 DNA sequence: TGCAGTGCTAGTCGGGGGGAGAACTCCTACGAGCAGTACTTC. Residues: CSASRGENSYEQYF.